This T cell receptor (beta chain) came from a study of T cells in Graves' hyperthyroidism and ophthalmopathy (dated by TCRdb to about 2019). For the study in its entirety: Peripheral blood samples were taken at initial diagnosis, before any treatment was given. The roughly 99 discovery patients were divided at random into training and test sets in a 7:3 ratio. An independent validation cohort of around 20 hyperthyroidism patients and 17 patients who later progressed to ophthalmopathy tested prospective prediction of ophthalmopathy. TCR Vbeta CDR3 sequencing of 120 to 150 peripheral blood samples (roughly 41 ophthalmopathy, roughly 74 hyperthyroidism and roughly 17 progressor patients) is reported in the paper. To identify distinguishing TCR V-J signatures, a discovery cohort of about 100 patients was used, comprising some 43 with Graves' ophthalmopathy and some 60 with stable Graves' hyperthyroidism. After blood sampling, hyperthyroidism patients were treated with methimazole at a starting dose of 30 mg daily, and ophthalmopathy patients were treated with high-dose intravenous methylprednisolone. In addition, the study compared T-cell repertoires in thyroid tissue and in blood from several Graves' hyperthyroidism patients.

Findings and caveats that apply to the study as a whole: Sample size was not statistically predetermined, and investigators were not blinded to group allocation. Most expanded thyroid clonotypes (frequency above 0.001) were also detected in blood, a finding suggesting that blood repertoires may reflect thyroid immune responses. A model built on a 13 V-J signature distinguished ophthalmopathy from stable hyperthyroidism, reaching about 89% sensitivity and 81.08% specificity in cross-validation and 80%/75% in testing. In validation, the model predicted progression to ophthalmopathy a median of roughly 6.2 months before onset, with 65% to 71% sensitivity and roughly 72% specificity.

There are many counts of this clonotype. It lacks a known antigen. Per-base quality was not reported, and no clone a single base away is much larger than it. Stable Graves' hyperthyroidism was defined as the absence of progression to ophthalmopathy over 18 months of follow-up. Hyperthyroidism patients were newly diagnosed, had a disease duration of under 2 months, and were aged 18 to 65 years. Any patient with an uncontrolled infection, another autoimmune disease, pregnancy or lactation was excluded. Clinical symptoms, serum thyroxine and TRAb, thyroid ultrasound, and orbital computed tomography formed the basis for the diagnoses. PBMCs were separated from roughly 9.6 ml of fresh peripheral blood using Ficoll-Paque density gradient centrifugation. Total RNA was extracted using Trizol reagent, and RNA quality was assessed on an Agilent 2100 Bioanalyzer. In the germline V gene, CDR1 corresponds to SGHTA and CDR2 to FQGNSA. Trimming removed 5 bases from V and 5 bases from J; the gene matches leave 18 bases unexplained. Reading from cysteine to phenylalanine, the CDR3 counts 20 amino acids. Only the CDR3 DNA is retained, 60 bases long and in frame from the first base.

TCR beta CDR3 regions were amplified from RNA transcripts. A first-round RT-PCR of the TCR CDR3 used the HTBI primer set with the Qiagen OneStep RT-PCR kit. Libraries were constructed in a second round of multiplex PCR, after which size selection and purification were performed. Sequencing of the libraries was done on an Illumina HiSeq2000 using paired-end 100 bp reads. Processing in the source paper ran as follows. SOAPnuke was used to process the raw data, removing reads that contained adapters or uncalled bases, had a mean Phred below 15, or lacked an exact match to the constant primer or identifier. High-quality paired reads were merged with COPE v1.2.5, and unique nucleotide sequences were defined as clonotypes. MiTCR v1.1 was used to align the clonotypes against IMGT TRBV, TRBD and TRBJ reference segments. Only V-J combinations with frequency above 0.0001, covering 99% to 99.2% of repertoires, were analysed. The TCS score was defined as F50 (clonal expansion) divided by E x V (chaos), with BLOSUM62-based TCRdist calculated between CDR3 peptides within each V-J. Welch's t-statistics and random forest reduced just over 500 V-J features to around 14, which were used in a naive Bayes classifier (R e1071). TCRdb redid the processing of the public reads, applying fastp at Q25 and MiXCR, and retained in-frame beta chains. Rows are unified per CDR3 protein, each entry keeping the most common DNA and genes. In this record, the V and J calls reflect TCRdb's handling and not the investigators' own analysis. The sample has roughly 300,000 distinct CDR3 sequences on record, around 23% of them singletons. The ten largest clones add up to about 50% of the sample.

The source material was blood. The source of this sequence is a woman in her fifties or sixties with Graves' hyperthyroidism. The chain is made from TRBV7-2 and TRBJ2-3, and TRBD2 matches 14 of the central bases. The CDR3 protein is CASSLRLAGGPRARGDTQYF. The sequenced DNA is TGTGCCAGCAGCCTTCGACTAGCGGGGGGGCCTCGGGCCCGGGGAGATACGCAGTATTTT.